This TCR beta chain was captured by sequencing in a study of T cells in localized non-small cell lung cancer. Points from the study as a whole: Of the tissues analyzed, uninvolved adjacent lung showed maximal T cell clonality, greater than tumor. Those with higher blood T cell density had longer overall survival. Only one tumor region was sequenced, so heterogeneity remains possible.

CDR1 SNHLY and CDR2 FYNNEI come from the germline V gene. The V end lost 6 bases, the J end lost 8 bases, and 7 bases lay between the germline ends. The CDR3 sequence is 10 residues long. This clone was found a few times. Its antigen is not identified. Assay: immunoSEQ multiplex PCR; the TCRdb copy retains only in-frame clones and omits some. Of fewer than 40,000 clones listed, about nine tenths were seen once; the top ten hold less than 20%. Sequences were derived from peripheral blood mononuclear cells, sampled before any cancer treatment. The source of this sequence is a man between 35 and 75 years old with stage III lung adenocarcinoma. The chain links TRBV2 to TRBJ1-2; D unresolved. Here the CDR3 DNA reads TGTGCCAGCAGGAGAGTGGGCTACACCTTC. Translation: CASRRVGYTF.